The clone carrying this TCR beta chain was picked up a small number of times. Its antigen is not known. One heparinised draw, averaging about 110 mL, was taken per donor. This specimen comes from a study of beta chain features in type 1 diabetes. Study-level background: The study found patients and healthy donors alike in age, gender and cell yields. Whole-study findings and limits: Within each of all four CD4+ subsets, Type 1 diabetes patients had TCRB CDR3s that were moderately but significantly shorter.

Germline V gives CDR1 SQVTM, CDR2 ANQGSEA. The CDR3 is 14 amino acids. V shed 7 bases and J 4 bases; nucleotides not matched to a gene: 11. Expressed TCRB transcripts were sequenced after all isolated RNA was converted to cDNA. Method: immunoSEQ multiplex PCR; TCRdb's copy keeps in-frame clones and lacks some. The table shows nearly 350,000 clones, with approximately 9.7% occurring only once. The sequence was collected from a man aged 25-45 years with type 1 diabetes. This chain joins TRBV29-1 and TRBJ2-5; 8 bases are shared with TRBD1. The material sequenced was central memory CD4+ T cells from blood. CDR3 region: CSASPGQGGETQYF. For the CDR3, the DNA is TGCAGCGCAAGCCCTGGACAGGGAGGAGAGACCCAGTACTTC.